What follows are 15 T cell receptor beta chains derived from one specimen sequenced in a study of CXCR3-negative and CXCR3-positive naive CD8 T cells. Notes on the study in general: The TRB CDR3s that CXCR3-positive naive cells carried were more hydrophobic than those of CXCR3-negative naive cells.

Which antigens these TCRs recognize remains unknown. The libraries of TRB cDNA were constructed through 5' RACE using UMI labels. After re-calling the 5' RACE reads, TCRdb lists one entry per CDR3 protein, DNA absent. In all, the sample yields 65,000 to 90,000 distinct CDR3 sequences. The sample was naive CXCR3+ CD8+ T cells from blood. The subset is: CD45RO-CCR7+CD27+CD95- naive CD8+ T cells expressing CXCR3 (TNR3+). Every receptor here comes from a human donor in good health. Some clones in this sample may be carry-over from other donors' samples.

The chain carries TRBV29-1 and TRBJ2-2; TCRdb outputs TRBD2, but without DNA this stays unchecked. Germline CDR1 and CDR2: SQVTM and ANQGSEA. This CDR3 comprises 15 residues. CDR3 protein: CSVEGFLAGGGELFF.

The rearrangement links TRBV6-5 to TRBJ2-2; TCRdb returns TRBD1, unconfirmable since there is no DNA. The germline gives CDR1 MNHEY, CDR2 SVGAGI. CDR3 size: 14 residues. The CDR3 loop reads CASGGAPNTGELFF.

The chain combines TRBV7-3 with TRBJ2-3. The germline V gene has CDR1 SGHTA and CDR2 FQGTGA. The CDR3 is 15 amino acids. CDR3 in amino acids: CASSPTTFTTDTQYF.

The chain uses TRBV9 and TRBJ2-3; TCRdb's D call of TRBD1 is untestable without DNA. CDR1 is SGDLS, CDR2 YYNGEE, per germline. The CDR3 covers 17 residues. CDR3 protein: CASRSLRDREDSDTQYF.

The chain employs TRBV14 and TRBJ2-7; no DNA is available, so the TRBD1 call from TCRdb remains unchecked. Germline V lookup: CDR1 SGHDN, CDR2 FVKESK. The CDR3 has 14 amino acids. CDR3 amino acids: CASSQVRGLGEQYF.

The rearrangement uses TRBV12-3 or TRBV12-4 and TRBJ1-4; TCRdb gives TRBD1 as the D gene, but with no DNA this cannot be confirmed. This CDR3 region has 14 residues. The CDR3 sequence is CASSSDRGGEKLFF.

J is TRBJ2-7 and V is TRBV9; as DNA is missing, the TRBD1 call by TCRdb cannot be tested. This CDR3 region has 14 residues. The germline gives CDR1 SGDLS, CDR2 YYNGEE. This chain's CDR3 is CASSVGDSYYEQYF.

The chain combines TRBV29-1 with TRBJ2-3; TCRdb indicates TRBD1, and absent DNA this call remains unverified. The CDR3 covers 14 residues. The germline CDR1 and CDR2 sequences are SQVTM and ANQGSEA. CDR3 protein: CSVGTGLSTDTQYF.

This CDR3 reads CSVRGTDTQYF. The V gene is TRBV29-1, the J gene TRBJ2-3; TCRdb indicates TRBD2, and absent DNA this call remains unverified. The CDR3 loop spans 11 amino acids. CDR1 and CDR2 from the germline V gene are SQVTM and ANQGSEA.

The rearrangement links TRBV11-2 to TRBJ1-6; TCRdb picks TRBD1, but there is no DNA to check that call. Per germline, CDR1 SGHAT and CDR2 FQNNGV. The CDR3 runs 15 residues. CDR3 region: CASSFGTEYNSPLHF.

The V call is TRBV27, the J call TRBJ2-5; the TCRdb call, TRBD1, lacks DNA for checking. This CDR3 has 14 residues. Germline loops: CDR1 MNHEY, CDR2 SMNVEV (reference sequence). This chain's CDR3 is CASSLIGGYETQYF.

CDR3 region: CASSPGLAYEQYF. The chain combines TRBV12-3 or TRBV12-4 with TRBJ2-7; TCRdb names TRBD2, which stays unverified in the absence of DNA. The CDR3 is 13 residues long.

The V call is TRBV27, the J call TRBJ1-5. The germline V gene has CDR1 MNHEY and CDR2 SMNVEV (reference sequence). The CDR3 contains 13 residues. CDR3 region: CASSFGNSQPQHF.

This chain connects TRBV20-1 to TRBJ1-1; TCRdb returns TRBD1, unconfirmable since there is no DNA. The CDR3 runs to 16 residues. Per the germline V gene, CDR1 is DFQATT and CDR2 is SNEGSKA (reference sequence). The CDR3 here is CSARDRDRGLNTEAFF.

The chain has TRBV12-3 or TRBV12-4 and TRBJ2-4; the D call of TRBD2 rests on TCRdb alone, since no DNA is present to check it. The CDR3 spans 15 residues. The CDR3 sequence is CASSLGLQTKNIQYF.